This T cell receptor beta chain was retrieved from a study of a mutant IDH1 vaccine in newly diagnosed glioma. Study background: The start of vaccination came 4-6 weeks after radiotherapy alone, or with temozolomide cycles. The timing of visit V12 was week 35, and that of visit V13 was week 47.

As to time point: week 47, end of study. In the vaccine, a single dose held 300 ug of the mutant IDH1 20-mer peptide, along with topical imiquimod. Newly diagnosed WHO grade 3 or 4 IDH1-mutant, ATRX-lost astrocytomas were identified in the donors. Concerning this clone: What it recognizes is unknown.

Sequenced by immunoSEQ multiplex PCR; TCRdb stores in-frame clones only, minus some. Here the sample spans tens of thousands of clones, roughly 80% being singletons. CDR1 is SQVTM and CDR2 is ANQGSEA in the germline V gene. The V end lost 3 bases, the J end lost 5 bases, and 10 bases lay between the germline ends. This CDR3 region has 13 residues. This clonotype was sampled from a woman between 50 and 59 years old with glioma. Here the sequenced sample was PBMCs, taken from a glioma patient whose treatment included an IDH1 peptide vaccine. The V gene is TRBV29-1, the J gene TRBJ1-4; D perhaps matches TRBD1 (5 bases). CDR3: CSVDESGNEKLFF. The CDR3 nucleotides read TGCAGCGTTGATGAGTCAGGGAATGAAAAACTGTTTTTT.